Included here is one T cell receptor (beta chain) sequence, with context. CDR1 and CDR2 from the germline V gene are MDHEN and SYDVKM. The V and J ends lost 5 bases and 6 bases, in that order; junction bases with no gene match: 7. CDR3 length equals 14 residues. The data were obtained in a study of blood T cell repertoires in COVID-19. Study overall: Spain, Italy and the United States supplied samples that represented acute and convalescent COVID-19. PBMCs, B-cell-depleted T cells, or T cells were the source of the cDNA or gDNA that made up the material.

Per the study methods: Amplification from reference gene primers served as the basis for estimated nucleated cell counts. Method: immunoSEQ multiplex PCR; TCRdb's copy keeps in-frame clones and lacks some. The V and J calls and the clone size are those of that table, but D and trimming were determined from the DNA. The sample lists 45,000 or so clones, roughly 73% occurring once. The origin of this receptor is a man at least 80 years old with acute or convalescent COVID-19. The rearrangement uses TRBV28 and TRBJ2-4, with 7 bases fitting TRBD2. Material for sequencing was peripheral blood. CDR3 bases: TGTGCCAGCAGTCCTCACTCGGGGGGAAACATTCAGTACTTC. The encoded protein is CASSPHSGGNIQYF.